This T cell receptor beta chain was found in a study of T cells in Graves' hyperthyroidism and ophthalmopathy. Study results and caveats: In the blood, most expanded thyroid clonotypes above 0.001 appeared as well.

Authors of the study amplified TCR beta CDR3 regions from RNA transcripts. The study used the HTBI primer set for a first-round RT-PCR of the TCR CDR3. Via MiXCR, TCRdb re-called the multiplex PCR reads, giving one row per CDR3 protein. The data contain approximately 620,000 distinct CDR3 sequences, about 15% of them singletons. V shed 3 bases, J shed 2 bases, and the junction held 13 bases outside the gene matches. CDR1 is MNHEY, CDR2 SMNVEV, per germline (reference sequence). The CDR3 consists of 17 residues. This clonotype was seen ten or more times. Its matching antigen is unknown. The chain links TRBV27 to TRBJ2-7; 7 bases line up with TRBD2. The clonotype was recovered from a woman aged 30 to 39 with Graves' hyperthyroidism that later progressed to Graves' ophthalmopathy. The source material was blood. CDR3 region: CASSFREGAGRTYEQYF. The DNA of the CDR3 is TGTGCCAGCAGTTTTAGAGAAGGAGCGGGAAGGACCTACGAGCAGTACTTC.